This TCR beta chain was sequenced in a study of blood T cell repertoires in COVID-19. Study at large: From the United States, Italy and Spain came samples of acute and convalescent COVID-19. T cells, B-cell-depleted T cells, or PBMCs provided the cDNA or gDNA that served as material.

V was shortened by 0 bases and J by 0 bases, with 12 bases between the two germline ends. There are 18 residues in the CDR3. Original analysis: Estimation of nucleated cell counts was performed using reference gene primer amplification. The repertoire was sequenced with immunoSEQ multiplex PCR; TCRdb's copy has only in-frame clones and lacks some. D and trimming come from the DNA, and the V and J calls and clone size come from that table. The table includes approximately 270,000 clones, roughly 90% detected once. This TCR derives from a man between 50 and 59 years old with acute or convalescent COVID-19. The specimen was peripheral blood. This chain connects TRBV23-1 to TRBJ2-6, with D possibly being TRBD1 (5 bases). TRBV23-1 is classed as an ORF, of uncertain function. CDR3 protein: CASSQSKTAYSGANVLTF. The CDR3 DNA reads as TGCGCCAGCAGTCAATCGAAGACAGCCTACTCTGGGGCCAACGTCCTGACTTTC.